This TCR beta chain emerged from a study of beta chain features in type 1 diabetes. Germline CDR1 MGHDK, CDR2 SYGVNS. Trimming pared 2 bases from V and 7 bases from J, leaving 18 bases between. This CDR3 comprises 15 residues. Expressed TCRB transcripts were sequenced because the isolated RNA had all been reverse transcribed beforehand. This table comes from immunoSEQ multiplex PCR, and its TCRdb copy is limited to in-frame clones, with some not included. Found here are about 110,000 clones, about two fifths of them singletons; the top ten hold over 0.065%. This clone was seen a handful of times. The TCR comes from a woman in her late teens or twenties in good health. This chain joins TRBV25-1 and TRBJ2-7, with D tentatively TRBD2 (7 bases). The sample consisted of stem cell memory CD4+ T cells from blood. Here the CDR3 reads CASSESGKGGREQYF. CDR3 coding DNA: TGTGCCAGCAGTGAAAGTGGGAAGGGGGGGAGAGAGCAGTACTTC.